This is a list of T cell receptor beta chains from one sample in a study of shared clonotypes between healthy human individuals. Clones were sequenced by immunoSEQ multiplex PCR, and TCRdb holds only the in-frame ones, with some missing. The table includes approximately 980,000 clones, less than 85% detected once. The sequenced sample was memory CD4+ T cells sorted from blood. The source of these receptors is a young man in good health. Each CDR3 is given without its conserved first and last residue.

j_call: TRBJ1-1; cdr3_length: 11; v_call: TRBV27; cdr3_aa: ASRDGTGTEAF
j_call: TRBJ1-5; cdr3_length: 13; v_call: TRBV27; cdr3_aa: ASSQGTGSNQPQH
j_call: TRBJ2-7; cdr3_length: 10; v_call: TRBV7-6; cdr3_aa: ASSFGTGSAS
j_call: TRBJ2-2; cdr3_length: 15; v_call: TRBV9; cdr3_aa: ASSLALSGRAAGELF
j_call: TRBJ2-2; cdr3_length: 12; v_call: TRBV9; cdr3_aa: ASSTGQWAGELF
j_call: TRBJ1-5; cdr3_length: 15; v_call: TRBV6-1; cdr3_aa: ASSEWGRVISNQPQH
j_call: TRBJ2-3; cdr3_length: 11; v_call: TRBV10-1; cdr3_aa: ASMSGAGGTQY
j_call: TRBJ2-5; cdr3_length: 12; v_call: TRBV28; cdr3_aa: ASSSTGGGETQY
j_call: TRBJ1-3; cdr3_length: 16; v_call: TRBV19; cdr3_aa: ASSIRVVGGSSGNTIY
j_call: TRBJ2-5; cdr3_length: 10; v_call: TRBV7-9; cdr3_aa: ASSYAQETQY
j_call: TRBJ2-3; cdr3_length: 14; v_call: TRBV5-1; cdr3_aa: ASSLPSGRRGDTQY
j_call: TRBJ2-5; cdr3_length: 13; v_call: TRBV5-1; cdr3_aa: ASSRAGQGEETQY
j_call: TRBJ2-3; cdr3_length: 13; v_call: TRBV21-1; cdr3_aa: ASSLRPFFTDTQY
j_call: TRBJ1-2; cdr3_length: 11; v_call: TRBV5-8; cdr3_aa: ASNEQGRYGYT
j_call: TRBJ1-5; cdr3_length: 13; v_call: TRBV7-2; cdr3_aa: ASTPGPYSNQPQH
j_call: TRBJ2-7; cdr3_length: 14; v_call: TRBV27; cdr3_aa: ASSLGRNEGLGEQY
j_call: TRBJ2-2; cdr3_length: 12; v_call: TRBV7-6; cdr3_aa: ATGQFSNTGELF
j_call: TRBJ1-1; cdr3_length: 10; v_call: TRBV30; cdr3_aa: AWRRENTEAF
j_call: TRBJ1-4; cdr3_length: 11; v_call: TRBV7-9; cdr3_aa: ASSLASGRELF
j_call: TRBJ2-5; cdr3_length: 11; v_call: TRBV5-6; cdr3_aa: ASSLDRQETQY
j_call: TRBJ2-1; cdr3_length: 8; v_call: TRBV12-5; cdr3_aa: ASGLYEQF
j_call: TRBJ1-1; cdr3_length: 12; v_call: TRBV5-1; cdr3_aa: ASSLGTSVAEAF
j_call: TRBJ2-6; cdr3_length: 14; v_call: TRBV11-1; cdr3_aa: ASSFVGASGANVLT
j_call: TRBJ1-1; cdr3_length: 11; v_call: TRBV6-6; cdr3_aa: ASTLRDTKEAF
j_call: TRBJ2-7; cdr3_length: 14; v_call: TRBV2; cdr3_aa: ASRGTGGVKAYEQY
j_call: TRBJ1-5; cdr3_length: 13; v_call: TRBV30; cdr3_aa: AWRKQGGGNQPQH
j_call: TRBJ1-6; cdr3_length: 14; v_call: TRBV7-9; cdr3_aa: ASSSWGSSYNSPLH
j_call: TRBJ2-7; cdr3_length: 10; v_call: TRBV5-6; cdr3_aa: ASSLAAYEQY
j_call: TRBJ1-3; cdr3_length: 14; v_call: TRBV9; cdr3_aa: ASSGTTGGSGNTIY
j_call: TRBJ2-7; cdr3_length: 13; v_call: TRBV4-3; cdr3_aa: ASSQESLAAYEQY
j_call: TRBJ1-1; cdr3_length: 12; v_call: TRBV30; cdr3_aa: AWSGGTGSAGAF
j_call: TRBJ1-3; cdr3_length: 11; v_call: TRBV6-1; cdr3_aa: ASRARTGNTIY
j_call: TRBJ2-3; cdr3_length: 14; v_call: TRBV11-2; cdr3_aa: ASSLGDSFNTDTQY
j_call: TRBJ2-7; cdr3_length: 13; v_call: TRBV5-8; cdr3_aa: ASSLGLAGTYEQY
j_call: TRBJ2-1; cdr3_length: 15; v_call: TRBV18; cdr3_aa: ASSRTSGGPNGGEQF
j_call: TRBJ1-1; cdr3_length: 14; v_call: TRBV6-1; cdr3_aa: ASSEAAPGKHTEAF
j_call: TRBJ1-5; cdr3_length: 14; v_call: TRBV7-2; cdr3_aa: ASSLVGGQGNQPQH
j_call: TRBJ1-2; cdr3_length: 11; v_call: TRBV6-1; cdr3_aa: ASSAILNYGYT
j_call: TRBJ1-6; cdr3_length: 13; v_call: TRBV30; cdr3_aa: ACTMGQGENSPLH
j_call: TRBJ2-3; cdr3_length: 17; v_call: TRBV14; cdr3_aa: ASSQLSILGGDGTDTQY
j_call: TRBJ2-7; cdr3_length: 15; v_call: TRBV1; cdr3_aa: TSSQIDRDRAPLEQY
j_call: TRBJ2-2; cdr3_length: 12; v_call: TRBV19; cdr3_aa: ASSLGVNTGELF
j_call: TRBJ1-5; cdr3_length: 14; v_call: TRBV14; cdr3_aa: ARGDSRVRACQPQH
j_call: TRBJ1-5; cdr3_length: 9; v_call: TRBV6-1; cdr3_aa: ASRDYQPQH